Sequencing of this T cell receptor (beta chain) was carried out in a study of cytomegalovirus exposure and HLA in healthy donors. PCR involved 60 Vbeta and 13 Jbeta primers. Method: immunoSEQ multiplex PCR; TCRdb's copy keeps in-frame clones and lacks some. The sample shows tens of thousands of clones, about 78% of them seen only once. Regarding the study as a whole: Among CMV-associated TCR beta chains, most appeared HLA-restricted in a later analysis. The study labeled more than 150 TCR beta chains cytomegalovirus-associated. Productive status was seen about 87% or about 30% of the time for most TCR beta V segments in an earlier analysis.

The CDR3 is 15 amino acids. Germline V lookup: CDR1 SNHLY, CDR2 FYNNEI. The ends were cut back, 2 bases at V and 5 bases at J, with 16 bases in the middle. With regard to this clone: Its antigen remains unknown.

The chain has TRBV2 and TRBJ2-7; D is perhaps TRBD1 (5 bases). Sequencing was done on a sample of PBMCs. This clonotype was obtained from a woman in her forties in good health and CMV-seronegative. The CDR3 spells CASSEIGARVDEQYF. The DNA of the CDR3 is TGTGCCAGCAGTGAAATAGGGGCCCGGGTGGACGAGCAGTACTTC. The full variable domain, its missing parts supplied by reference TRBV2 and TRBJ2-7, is EPEVTQTPSHQVTQMGQEVILRCVPISNHLYFYWYRQILGQKVEFLVSFYNNEISEKSEIFDDQFSVERPDGSNFTLKIRSTKLEDSAMYFCASSEIGARVDEQYFGPGTRLTVT.